The clone carrying this T cell receptor beta chain was seen only a few times. This sample was included in a study of blood T cell repertoires in COVID-19. Background on the study: Samples taken during acute and convalescent COVID-19 were collected in the United States, Italy and Spain. Sources were T cells, B-cell-depleted T cells, or PBMCs; the material itself was cDNA or gDNA.

Profiled with immunoSEQ multiplex PCR; TCRdb holds only in-frame clones, not every one. Among over 100,000 clones listed, 80% were seen once. The V segment lost 4 bases and the J segment 0 bases; nucleotides outside the gene matches: 3. The length of the CDR3 is 15 residues. Germline-derived CDR1 and CDR2 are SGHTS and YDEGEE. V gene TRBV5-8 combines with J gene TRBJ2-2; the match to TRBD2 covers 7 bases. This TCR came from a man aged 55 to 70 with active or convalescent COVID-19. Specimen: peripheral blood. The CDR3 reads CASSRGLANTGELFF. For the CDR3, the DNA is TGTGCCAGCAGCCGAGGACTAGCGAACACCGGGGAGCTGTTTTTT.